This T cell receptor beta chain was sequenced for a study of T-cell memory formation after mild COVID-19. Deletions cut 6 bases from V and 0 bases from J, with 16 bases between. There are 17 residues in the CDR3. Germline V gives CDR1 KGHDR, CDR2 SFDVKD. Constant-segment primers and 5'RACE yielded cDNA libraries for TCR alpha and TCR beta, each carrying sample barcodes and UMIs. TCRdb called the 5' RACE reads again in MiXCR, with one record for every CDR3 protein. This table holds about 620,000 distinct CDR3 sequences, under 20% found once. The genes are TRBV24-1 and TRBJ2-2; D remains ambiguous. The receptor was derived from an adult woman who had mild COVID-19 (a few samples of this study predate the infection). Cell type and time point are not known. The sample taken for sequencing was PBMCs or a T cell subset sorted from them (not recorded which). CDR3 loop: CATSPSPGSPNTGELFF. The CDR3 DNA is TGTGCCACCAGTCCGTCCCCCGGGTCACCGAACACCGGGGAGCTGTTTTTT.